One and the same sample provided the 27 T cell receptor beta chains below, sequenced in a study of T cells in Graves' hyperthyroidism and ophthalmopathy. There were TCR beta CDR3 regions amplified from RNA transcripts. With the HTBI primer set, the TCR CDR3 went through a first round of RT-PCR. Using its own MiXCR run on the multiplex PCR reads, TCRdb lists one record per CDR3 protein. The profile shows approximately 630,000 distinct CDR3 sequences, under 20% of them singletons. The sequenced sample consisted of blood. These receptor sequences come from a woman aged 25 to 45 with Graves' hyperthyroidism.

Concerning this clonotype itself: This clone may be a read error of a much larger clone one base away. The chain combines TRBV6-1 with TRBJ2-1; 10 bases map to TRBD2. CDR3 size: 14 residues. Germline assignment: CDR1 MNHNS and CDR2 SASEGT. The CDR3 DNA sequence: TGTGGCAGCAGCCGCCCTAGCGGGAGCAATGAGCAGTTCTTC. Translated, it gives CGSSRPSGSNEQFF.

The gene calls are TRBV27 and TRBJ1-5; D may be TRBD1 (5 bases). With 6 bases removed from V and 6 bases from J, the gap between germline ends came to 12 bases. This CDR3 spans 13 amino acids. Per germline, CDR1 MNHEY and CDR2 SMNVEV (reference sequence). CDR3 region: CASSPGSAQPQHF. CDR3 DNA sequence: TGTGCCAGCAGCCCAGGGTCGGCTCAGCCCCAGCATTTT.

The CDR3 nucleotides are TGCAGTGCTCAGGGGTCCGGCACTGAAGCTTTCTTT. Amino acids: CSAQGSGTEAFF. This rearrangement joins TRBV20-1 to TRBJ1-1; D is perhaps TRBD1 (6 bases). Trimming took 5 bases from V and 4 from J, leaving 11 bases between them. The germline CDR1 and CDR2 sequences are DFQATT and SNEGSKA (reference sequence). This CDR3 has 12 residues.

This clonotype has a count of ten or more. The V and J genes are TRBV7-3 and TRBJ2-1; D tentatively reads TRBD1 or TRBD2 (5 bases each). Looked up from germline, CDR1 is SGHTA and CDR2 is FQGTGA. This CDR3 contains 12 residues. The V end lost 1 base, the J end lost 13 bases, and 11 bases lay between the germline ends. CDR3 amino acids: CASSLNGGEQFF. CDR3 nucleotide sequence: TGTGCCAGCAGCTTAAATGGGGGAGAACAGTTCTTC.

This clonotype was detected many times. The chain's CDR3 is CAWRGASETQYF. CDR3 nucleotides: TGTGCCTGGAGGGGGGCTTCGGAGACCCAGTACTTC. The chain joins TRBV30 to TRBJ2-5; TRBD1 might be the D (6 bases). CDR3 size: 12 residues. Trimming took off 3 bases at V and 5 bases at J, with 10 bases between the two ends. Germline V gene sequence: CDR1 GTSNPN, CDR2 SVGIG (reference sequence).

In its sample, this clonotype was seen many times. V gene TRBV6-1 combines with J gene TRBJ1-1, with TRBD1 matching over 9 bases. Germline V gene data show CDR1 as MNHNS and CDR2 as SASEGT. With 6 bases clipped from V and 2 bases from J, the junction kept 10 bases outside the gene matches. CDR3 length equals 16 residues. CDR3 sequence (DNA): TGTGCCAGCAGACTAGGGACAGGGATACTAAACACTGAAGCTTTCTTT. Protein: CASRLGTGILNTEAFF.

This clonotype was counted only a few times. One end of the junction does not line up with germline, which may come from a read error. The rearrangement links TRBV11-2 to TRBJ2-7; a weak D match, TRBD2 (5 bases). Germline CDR1 SGHAT, CDR2 FQNNGV. There are 13 residues in the CDR3. Here the CDR3 DNA reads TGTACCAGCAGCTTAGACCTAGGAGGTCAGCAGTACTTC. Residues: CTSSLDLGGQQYF.

The sample holds many counts of this clonotype. The chain combines TRBV24-1 with TRBJ2-2, with 7 bases identical to TRBD1. The trim removed 0 bases at V and 2 bases at J, leaving 2 bases unmatched. The CDR3 contains 16 residues. CDR1 and CDR2 (germline): KGHDR, SFDVKD. CDR3 coding DNA: TGTGCCACCAGTGATTTGAGGGACAGCAACACCGGGGAGCTGTTTTTT. It is translated as CATSDLRDSNTGELFF.

In this sample, this clonotype turned up many times. This rearrangement joins TRBV30 to TRBJ2-7; 12 nucleotides agree with TRBD1. The CDR3 consists of 16 residues. Germline V gives CDR1 GTSNPN, CDR2 SVGIG (reference sequence). With 0 bases clipped from V and 3 bases from J, the junction kept 6 bases outside the gene matches. The CDR3 DNA reads TGTGCCTGGAGTGTTCTGGGACAGGGGGCCCACTACGAGCAGTACTTC. It translates to CAWSVLGQGAHYEQYF.

The chain carries TRBV11-3 and TRBJ2-3, with 9 bases aligning to TRBD2. From germline, CDR1 is SGHNT and CDR2 YENEEA. The CDR3 sequence is 17 residues long. The V gene end was trimmed by 6 bases and the J gene end by 4 bases; junction bases not matched to a gene: 14. DNA for the CDR3: TGTGCCAGCAGTTTCAAGAGTCTAGCGGGAAGGTCAGATACGCAGTATTTT. Its protein is CASSFKSLAGRSDTQYF.

V usage is TRBV3-1 and J usage is TRBJ2-1; TRBD2 aligns across 7 bases. V dropped 6 bases and J dropped 4; count of bases not matched to a gene: 9. CDR3 length equals 15 residues. Germline V lookup: CDR1 LGHDT, CDR2 YNNKEL (reference sequence). CDR3 sequence (DNA): TGTGCCAGCAGTCCCCTAGCGGCTGGGTACAATGAGCAGTTCTTC. Protein sequence: CASSPLAAGYNEQFF.

This clonotype was recorded many times. V gene TRBV27 combines with J gene TRBJ2-2; D is ambiguous. Germline CDR1 MNHEY, CDR2 SMNVEV (reference sequence). The CDR3 length is 17 residues. Trimming shortened V by 0 bases and J by 0 bases, and 11 bases separated the two germline ends. This CDR3 reads CASSLSMGLANTGELFF. The CDR3 DNA sequence: TGTGCCAGCAGTTTATCGATGGGGTTGGCGAACACCGGGGAGCTGTTTTTT.

This clonotype was found many times. The rearrangement links TRBV9 to TRBJ1-5; 11 bases match TRBD1. From germline, CDR1 is SGDLS and CDR2 YYNGEE. The length of the CDR3 is 16 residues. Germline trimming cut 3 bases from V and 3 bases from J; bases unmatched to any gene: 5. The DNA for the CDR3 is TGTGCCAGCAGCGGGGGGACAGGGGGAACCAATCAGCCCCAGCATTTT. Translation: CASSGGTGGTNQPQHF.

The chain carries TRBV4-1 and TRBJ1-1, with D uncertain. Trimming shortened V by 4 bases and J by 4 bases, and 16 bases separated the two germline ends. The V gene's germline CDR1 is MGHRA and CDR2 YSYEKL. The CDR3 has 15 amino acids. CDR3 sequence reads: CASSPRLETVTEAFF. The DNA of the CDR3 is TGCGCCAGCAGCCCCCGGTTAGAGACGGTCACTGAAGCTTTCTTT.

The J gene is TRBJ2-3, the V gene TRBV13; D may be TRBD2 (5 bases). Between the trimmed V and J ends, which lost 0 bases and 2 bases, there was a span of 12 bases. The CDR3 consists of 16 residues. Germline CDR1 is PRHDT and CDR2 is FYEKMQ (reference sequence). The chain's CDR3 is CASSLGVLAYTDTQYF. The CDR3 nucleotides are TGTGCCAGCAGCTTAGGGGTCCTAGCTTACACAGATACGCAGTATTTT. The full variable domain, its missing parts supplied by reference TRBV13 and TRBJ2-3, is AAGVIQSPRHLIKEKRETATLKCYPIPRHDTVYWYQQGPGQDPQFLISFYEKMQSDKGSIPDRFSAQQFSDYHSELNMSSLELGDSALYFCASSLGVLAYTDTQYFGPGTRLTVL.

This clonotype was picked up a small number of times. The chain has TRBV13 and TRBJ1-3; TRBD1 matches at 7 bases. With V trimmed by 5 bases and J by 9 bases, 16 bases remained unmatched. The CDR3 consists of 16 residues. Germline CDR1 is PRHDT and CDR2 is FYEKMQ (reference sequence). CDR3 nucleotide sequence: TGTGCCAGCAGCCTAGCCACAGGGGACCCGTTAGCCACCATATATTTT. It is translated as CASSLATGDPLATIYF.

The genes are TRBV6-2 or TRBV6-3 and TRBJ2-1; a possible D gene is TRBD2 (5 bases). Germline CDR1 is MNHEY and CDR2 is SVGEGT. The CDR3 covers 9 residues. The V gene lost 8 bases and the J gene lost 11 bases, with 7 bases spanning the gap. In DNA form, the CDR3 reads TGTGCCAGCGGGAGCAAGCAGTTCTTC. Translation gives CASGSKQFF.

Only a few counts were recorded for this clonotype. V gene TRBV5-5 combines with J gene TRBJ2-7; 7 bases map to TRBD1. V shed 4 bases, J shed 0 bases, and the junction held 4 bases outside the gene matches. The CDR3 totals 14 residues. CDR1 is SGHKS and CDR2 is YYEKEE in the germline V gene (reference sequence). CDR3 in DNA: TGTGCCAGCAGCATGGGACAGTTCTCCTACGAGCAGTACTTC. Encoded protein: CASSMGQFSYEQYF.

This clonotype was seen at least ten times. The chain links TRBV12-3 or TRBV12-4 to TRBJ2-6, with D unclear. This CDR3 has 14 amino acids. The germline V and J ends were trimmed by 3 bases and 1 base, with 4 bases remaining between them. The CDR3 DNA follows: TGTGCCAGCAGTTTTGGTTCTGGGGCCAACGTCCTGACTTTC. Translating gives CASSFGSGANVLTF.

This clonotype appeared many times. A much bigger clone sits one base away, suggesting this may be a read error. The gene calls are TRBV7-8 and TRBJ2-5; D ambiguous. The CDR3 is 13 residues long. The V gene's germline CDR1 is SGHVS and CDR2 FQNEAQ. V lost 2 bases, J lost 2 bases, and 6 bases lay in between. As DNA, the CDR3 is TGTGCCAGCAGCTTATGGCAGCAAGAGACCCAGTACTTC. This sequence encodes CASSLWQQETQYF. The entire variable domain, with the rest obtained from reference TRBV7-8 and TRBJ2-5, is as follows: GAGVSQSPRYKVAKRGQDVALRCDPISGHVSLFWYQQALGQGPEFLTYFQNEAQLDKSGLPSDRFFAERPEGSVSTLKIQRTQQEDSAVYLCASSLWQQETQYFGPGTRLLVL.

This clonotype was recorded a few times. The J gene is TRBJ2-2, the V gene TRBV5-1, with 8 bases aligning to TRBD2. The CDR3 contains 15 residues. The germline CDR1 and CDR2 sequences are SGHRS and YFSETQ. The V gene end was trimmed by 4 bases and the J gene end by 5 bases; junction bases not matched to a gene: 7. The CDR3, as DNA: TGCGCCAGCAGCCCGGGACTAGAATCGACCGGGGAGCTGTTTTTT. Translation gives CASSPGLESTGELFF.

This clonotype was counted ten times or more. CDR3 in DNA: TGTGCCAGCTCACGTGAGGGTGCGAACACTGAAGCTTTCTTT. As protein: CASSREGANTEAFF. This chain uses TRBV18 with TRBJ1-1, with D uncertain. Germline CDR1 is KGHSH and CDR2 is LQKENI. Trimming removed 4 bases from V and 1 base from J, with 10 bases in between. The CDR3 runs 14 residues.

There are many counts of this clonotype. The chain employs TRBV20-1 and TRBJ2-1; a weak D match, TRBD2 (5 bases). V lost 4 bases and J lost 4, with 14 bases in between. The CDR3 consists of 14 residues. Germline V gene lookup returns CDR1 DFQATT and CDR2 SNEGSKA (reference sequence). The CDR3 spells CSANPAAIYNEQFF. The DNA for the CDR3 is TGCAGTGCTAATCCAGCGGCCATATACAATGAGCAGTTCTTC.

This clonotype came up many times. The CDR3 region has the DNA TGTGCCAGCAGTTACCCCCGCTATGGCTACACCTTC. It is translated as CASSYPRYGYTF. The V gene is TRBV6-2 or TRBV6-3, the J gene TRBJ1-2; no firm D call. The V gene lost 2 bases and the J gene lost 4 bases, with 5 bases spanning the gap. The CDR3 contains 12 residues. Germline values: CDR1 MNHEY, CDR2 SVGEGT.

This sequence joins TRBV20-1 and TRBJ2-3; no clear D. V was pared by 4 bases and J by 2 bases, with 13 bases between. CDR3 length equals 14 residues. Germline CDR1 and CDR2: DFQATT and SNEGSKA (reference sequence). The CDR3 nucleotides read TGCAGTGCTAAGATTCCAGCCTCCACAGATACGCAGTATTTT. Translating it yields CSAKIPASTDTQYF.

Worth noting for this clonotype: Being one base from a much bigger clone, this may be a read error. The CDR3 end shows no conserved phenylalanine or tryptophan, and so a read error is likely. This chain connects TRBV7-2 to TRBJ2-7; 8 bases are shared with TRBD2. Trimming cost V 5 bases and J 4 bases; bases outside gene matches: 7. CDR3 length: 14 amino acids. CDR1 is SGHTA, CDR2 FQGNSA, per germline. The CDR3 DNA sequence: TGTGCCAGCAGCAATCGGGGGGGAGGTTACGAGCAGTACCTC. The encoded protein is CASSNRGGGYEQYL.

V is TRBV2 and J is TRBJ1-5; tentative D call: TRBD1 (6 bases). Germline CDR1 reads SNHLY; CDR2 reads FYNNEI. V shed 3 bases and J shed 2 bases, with 14 bases lying between them. The CDR3 has 16 residues. The CDR3 nucleotides are TGTGCCAGCAGTGAGGGGGGAGGGGGACGCAATCAGCCCCAGCATTTT. This codes for CASSEGGGGRNQPQHF.